Listed here are 31 T cell receptor beta chains from one sample, sequenced in a study of OX40 agonist ivuxolimab in advanced cancers. Libraries were prepared by immunoSEQ multiplex PCR; TCRdb keeps only in-frame clonotypes and omits some of them. The sample has 70,000 to 85,000 clones, roughly 82% seen once. The material was CD4+ or CD8+ T cells sorted from blood, obtained in a trial of the OX40 agonist ivuxolimab. The receptor source for this set is an adult with an advanced solid tumor such as melanoma, head and neck, liver or kidney cancer.

CDR3 in DNA: TGTGCCAGCAGCTTAAATGAAAAACTGTTTTTT. Amino acids: CASSLNEKLFF. This chain joins TRBV7-9 and TRBJ1-4, with D uncertain. V gave up 2 bases and J gave up 5 bases, with 0 bases separating them. Germline CDR1 reads SEHNR; CDR2 reads FQNEAQ (reference sequence). The CDR3 totals 11 residues.

Written as DNA, the CDR3 is TGTGCCATCAGTGAGCTCGACAGGGGGCAGACTGAAGCTTTCTTT. This translates into CAISELDRGQTEAFF. The chain joins TRBV10-3 to TRBJ1-1; 10 nucleotides agree with TRBD1. V trimming: 2 bases; J trimming: 5 bases; junction bases outside the gene matches: 5. Germline loops: CDR1 ENHRY, CDR2 SYGVKD. The CDR3 consists of 15 residues.

To note about this clone: Mismatch with germline at one junction end may stem from a read error. This chain joins TRBV4-3 and TRBJ1-5; the D gene is possibly TRBD1 (5 bases). The CDR3 is made up of 16 amino acids. Germline values: CDR1 LGHNA, CDR2 YSLEER. CDR3: CASSQDLGTGDQPQHF. In DNA form, the CDR3 reads TGCGCCAGCAGCCAAGATCTAGGGACGGGTGATCAACCCCAGCATTTT.

The rearrangement uses TRBV10-3 and TRBJ2-7; no firm D call. With 5 bases removed from V and 0 bases from J, the gap between germline ends came to 11 bases. Germline V gene sequence: CDR1 ENHRY, CDR2 SYGVKD. The CDR3 is made up of 14 amino acids. In DNA, the CDR3 is TGTGCCATCAGTACCGAACCCGTCTCCTACGAGCAGTACTTC. This gives the protein CAISTEPVSYEQYF.

The chain is built from TRBV5-4 and TRBJ2-5; D gene unclear. Germline values: CDR1 SGHNT, CDR2 YYREEE (reference sequence). The CDR3 loop spans 12 amino acids. V was pared by 0 bases and J by 2 bases, with 2 bases between. The CDR3 region has the DNA TGTGCCAGCAGCTTGGATCAAGAGACCCAGTACTTC. Protein: CASSLDQETQYF.

The chain employs TRBV6-1 and TRBJ1-3; no clear D gene. The CDR3 totals 13 residues. Germline assignment: CDR1 MNHNS and CDR2 SASEGT. V lost 5 bases and J lost 3, with 8 bases in between. CDR3 loop: CASSITRGNTIYF. In DNA, the CDR3 is TGTGCCAGCAGTATTACTCGTGGAAACACCATATATTTT.

The rearrangement joins TRBV5-1 to TRBJ1-2; D remains ambiguous. This CDR3 contains 15 residues. V dropped 1 base and J dropped 5 bases, with 15 bases sitting between them. Germline CDR1 SGHRS, CDR2 YFSETQ. The DNA for the CDR3 is TGCGCCAGCAGCTTGTCGTCCAGCAGGCGGTATGGCTACACCTTC. Translated: CASSLSSSRRYGYTF.

The chain joins TRBV14 to TRBJ2-2; 10 bases map to TRBD1. V shed 4 bases and J 1 base; nucleotides not matched to a gene: 3. CDR1 SGHDN and CDR2 FVKESK come from the germline V gene. CDR3 length: 16 residues. The CDR3 bases are TGTGCCAGCAGCCCCTGGACAGGGGGGAACACCGGGGAGCTGTTTTTT. Amino acid sequence: CASSPWTGGNTGELFF.

The gene calls are TRBV19 and TRBJ2-5; D is possibly TRBD2 (5 bases). V lost 6 bases and J lost 5, with 10 bases in between. The germline V gene has CDR1 LNHDA and CDR2 SQIVND (reference sequence). The CDR3 contains 12 residues. CDR3 DNA: TGTGCCAGTAGCGTACTAGGGGAGACCCAGTACTTC. Its protein is CASSVLGETQYF.

The chain couples TRBV5-1 to TRBJ1-1; D not certain. Trimming removed 0 bases from V and 6 bases from J, with 9 bases in between. This CDR3 comprises 13 residues. Germline CDR1 reads SGHRS; CDR2 reads YFSETQ. In DNA, the CDR3 is TGCGCCAGCAGCTTGGACTCACTCCCTGAAGCTTTCTTT. It translates to CASSLDSLPEAFF.

Of note for this clone: At the DNA level, this CDR3 is encoded by other sequences in the same sample as well. The chain is built from TRBV19 and TRBJ2-5, with a possible D match to TRBD2 (5 bases). Trimming cost V 6 bases and J 1 base, with 6 bases left between them. From germline, CDR1 is LNHDA and CDR2 SQIVND (reference sequence). CDR3 size: 12 residues. CDR3 residues: CASSRGQETQYF. Here the CDR3 DNA reads TGTGCCAGTAGCCGGGGCCAAGAGACCCAGTACTTC.

This clone was recorded a few times. The CDR3: CASSLSSSGGQPYEQYF. CDR3 nucleotide sequence: TGTGCCAGCAGTTTGAGTTCTAGCGGGGGGCAGCCCTACGAGCAGTACTTC. The chain uses TRBV27 and TRBJ2-7; TRBD2 aligns across 11 bases. There are 17 residues in the CDR3. Germline loops: CDR1 MNHEY, CDR2 SMNVEV (reference sequence). The J segment lost 2 bases and the V segment lost 3 bases, leaving 9 bases of the junction unmatched.

The CDR3 loop is CASTGTGVEQYF. In DNA form, the CDR3 reads TGTGCCAGCACCGGGACAGGGGTCGAGCAGTACTTC. The V gene is TRBV6-6, the J gene TRBJ2-7; 10 nucleotides align to TRBD1. The CDR3 runs to 12 residues. CDR1 and CDR2 from the germline V gene are MNHNY and SVGAGI (reference sequence). J lost 6 bases, V lost 7 bases, and 3 bases had no gene match.

This sequence joins TRBV7-2 and TRBJ1-5; TRBD1 might be the D (5 bases). With 5 bases removed from V and 2 bases from J, the gap between germline ends came to 19 bases. The CDR3 covers 17 residues. CDR1 and CDR2 from the germline V gene are SGHTA and FQGNSA. CDR3 sequence reads: CASSPRPGNDGNQPQHF. As DNA, the CDR3 is TGTGCCAGCAGCCCACGTCCAGGGAATGATGGCAATCAGCCCCAGCATTTT.

This clone appeared a few times. This chain links TRBV6-6 with TRBJ1-2; perhaps TRBD1 as D (5 bases). V was cut by 6 bases and J by 2 bases, with 10 bases left in between. In germline, CDR1 is MNHNY, CDR2 SVGAGI (reference sequence). The CDR3 contains 13 residues. This CDR3 is CASRAGVNYGYTF. The CDR3 region has the DNA TGTGCCAGCAGAGCGGGGGTAAACTATGGCTACACCTTC.

This rearrangement joins TRBV9 to TRBJ1-1; no clear D. The V gene's germline CDR1 is SGDLS and CDR2 YYNGEE. The CDR3 runs 14 residues. The ends were cut back, 4 bases at V and 1 base at J, with 11 bases in the middle. CDR3 sequence: CASSLQSQNTEAFF. CDR3 nucleotide sequence: TGTGCCAGCAGCCTCCAATCACAGAACACTGAAGCTTTCTTT.

V gene TRBV5-1 combines with J gene TRBJ2-7, with D unresolved. Germline V CDR1 and CDR2: SGHRS, YFSETQ. The ends were cut back, 4 bases at V and 2 bases at J, with 16 bases in the middle. This CDR3 has 15 amino acids. The CDR3: CASSHGETVAYEQYF. As DNA, the CDR3 is TGCGCCAGCAGCCATGGCGAGACGGTGGCCTACGAGCAGTACTTC.

The rearrangement links TRBV6-5 to TRBJ1-4, with 7 bases aligning to TRBD1. The CDR3 loop spans 13 amino acids. The V segment lost 5 bases and the J segment 8 bases; nucleotides outside the gene matches: 5. Germline-derived CDR1 and CDR2 are MNHEY and SVGAGI. The CDR3 sequence: CASSDRAGEKLFF. The CDR3 nucleotides read TGTGCCAGCAGTGACAGGGCAGGGGAAAAACTGTTTTTT.

V usage is TRBV7-2 and J usage is TRBJ2-7; D is unresolved. V shed 5 bases and J shed 2 bases, with 16 bases lying between them. Germline V gene lookup returns CDR1 SGHTA and CDR2 FQGNSA. The CDR3 sequence is 15 residues long. The CDR3 loop is CASSLIQASTYEQYF. The CDR3 DNA is TGTGCCAGCAGCCTGATCCAGGCATCAACCTACGAGCAGTACTTC.

The chain uses TRBV5-6 and TRBJ2-1; the D gene is possibly TRBD2 (6 bases). This CDR3 region has 15 residues. The V gene lost 6 bases and the J gene lost 2 bases, with 15 bases spanning the gap. The germline V gene encodes CDR1 SGHDT and CDR2 YYEEEE. In DNA form, the CDR3 reads TGTGCCAGCATCATTGGAGGGACGACCTACAATGAGCAGTTCTTC. Translation: CASIIGGTTYNEQFF. Filled out from reference TRBV5-6 and TRBJ2-1, the complete variable domain reads DAGVTQSPTHLIKTRGQQVTLRCSPKSGHDTVSWYQQALGQGPQFIFQYYEEEERQRGNFPDRFSGHQFPNYSSELNVNALLLGDSALYLCASIIGGTTYNEQFFGPGTRLTVL.

This rearrangement joins TRBV7-2 to TRBJ1-6; D gene ambiguous. Trimming removed 4 bases from V and 5 bases from J, with 12 bases in between. This CDR3 has 15 amino acids. Germline values: CDR1 SGHTA, CDR2 FQGNSA. CDR3 protein: CASSSPAVNNSPLHF. For the CDR3, the DNA is TGTGCCAGCAGCTCGCCGGCGGTGAATAATTCACCCCTCCACTTT. The full variable domain, completed using reference TRBV7-2 and TRBJ1-6, is GAGVSQSPSNKVTEKGKDVELRCDPISGHTALYWYRQSLGQGLEFLIYFQGNSAPDKSGLPSDRFSAERTGGSVSTLTIQRTQQEDSAVYLCASSSPAVNNSPLHFGNGTRLTVT.

V is TRBV2 and J is TRBJ1-2, with D tentatively TRBD1 (6 bases). The CDR3 has 12 residues. Trimming removed 7 bases from V and 4 bases from J, with 10 bases in between. CDR1 is SNHLY, CDR2 FYNNEI, per germline. The CDR3 sequence: CASIQGIYGYTF. CDR3 bases: TGTGCCAGCATCCAGGGGATCTATGGCTACACCTTC.

This chain links TRBV4-1 with TRBJ2-3; a weak D match, TRBD1 (5 bases). This CDR3 region has 15 residues. V dropped 3 bases and J dropped 1 base, with 11 bases sitting between them. Germline CDR1 MGHRA, CDR2 YSYEKL. The CDR3 sequence is CASSQQGSGTDTQYF. CDR3 nucleotides: TGCGCCAGCAGCCAGCAGGGTTCTGGCACAGATACGCAGTATTTT.

This sequence joins TRBV5-1 and TRBJ2-3; no reliable D call. Germline loops: CDR1 SGHRS, CDR2 YFSETQ. The ends were cut back, 0 bases at V and 2 bases at J, with 10 bases in the middle. The CDR3 runs to 15 residues. The CDR3 DNA is TGCGCCAGCAGCTTGGCTCTACCACACACAGATACGCAGTATTTT. This gives the protein CASSLALPHTDTQYF. The variable domain in full, completed from reference TRBV5-1 and TRBJ2-3, reads KAGVTQTPRYLIKTRGQQVTLSCSPISGHRSVSWYQQTPGQGLQFLFEYFSETQRNKGNFPGRFSGRQFSNSRSEMNVSTLELGDSALYLCASSLALPHTDTQYFGPGTRLTVL.

This clone was found a few times. The chain recombines TRBV27 with TRBJ1-1, with a weak D call TRBD1 (5 bases). Trimming shortened V by 5 bases and J by 4 bases, and 11 bases separated the two germline ends. The CDR3 covers 13 residues. Per the germline V gene, CDR1 is MNHEY and CDR2 is SMNVEV (reference sequence). In nucleotides, the CDR3 is TGTGCCAGCAGTCTTGACAGATTCACTGAAGCTTTCTTT. It yields the protein CASSLDRFTEAFF.

This clone was seen repeatedly, ten times or more. The chain joins TRBV4-3 to TRBJ2-2; D may be TRBD1 or TRBD2 (5 bases each). In germline, CDR1 is LGHNA, CDR2 YSLEER. V was clipped by 4 bases and J by 2 bases, with 14 bases between them. The CDR3 has 16 amino acids. This CDR3 reads CASSRSGTLNTGELFF. The DNA for the CDR3 is TGCGCCAGCAGCCGTTCCGGGACCCTAAACACCGGGGAGCTGTTTTTT.

This clone was observed a few times. This rearrangement joins TRBV7-2 to TRBJ1-6; D not resolved. CDR1 and CDR2 (germline): SGHTA, FQGNSA. This CDR3 is 12 amino acids long. Trimming left V 6 bases short and J 11 bases short, with 11 bases between. CDR3 coding DNA: TGTGCCAGCAGTCTTGACATAACACCCCTCCACTTT. This gives the protein CASSLDITPLHF.

The genes are TRBV19 and TRBJ2-4, with a tentative D call TRBD1 (6 bases). This CDR3 contains 14 residues. The germline CDR1 and CDR2 sequences are LNHDA and SQIVND (reference sequence). V was clipped by 3 bases and J by 1 base, with 7 bases between them. CDR3 bases: TGTGCCAGTAGTATTCAGGGGGCCAAAAACATTCAGTACTTC. Translated, it gives CASSIQGAKNIQYF.

J is TRBJ2-7 and V is TRBV11-2; D uncertain. Germline CDR1 is SGHAT and CDR2 is FQNNGV. The germline V and J ends were trimmed by 3 bases and 2 bases, with 17 bases remaining between them. This CDR3 has 16 residues. The CDR3, as DNA: TGTGCCAGCAGCTTTAGTCCGGGCAGAGAAACCTACGAGCAGTACTTC. As protein: CASSFSPGRETYEQYF.

The chain carries TRBV5-1 and TRBJ1-2; the D is unclear. In germline, CDR1 is SGHRS, CDR2 YFSETQ. With 2 bases removed from V and 8 bases from J, the gap between germline ends came to 19 bases. The CDR3 runs 15 residues. CDR3: CASSFSRGGTGGYTF. The CDR3 DNA sequence: TGCGCCAGCAGCTTCTCCCGAGGAGGAACGGGAGGCTACACCTTC.

This chain links TRBV5-1 with TRBJ2-1; 8 bases line up with TRBD2. This CDR3 is 13 amino acids long. The V and J ends lost 4 bases and 7 bases, in that order; junction bases with no gene match: 4. In germline, CDR1 is SGHRS, CDR2 YFSETQ. The CDR3 DNA sequence: TGCGCCAGCAGCCCTGCTAGCGGGAATGAGCAGTTCTTC. This translates into CASSPASGNEQFF.